This entry lists 19 T cell receptor beta chains sequenced from one sample in a study of Ad26.COV2.S vaccination and SARS-CoV-2 variants. Libraries were prepared by immunoSEQ multiplex PCR; TCRdb keeps only in-frame clonotypes and omits some of them. The table includes hundreds of thousands of clones, roughly 87% detected once. Treatment in this sample: 15 to 20 received Ad26.COV2.S at low or high dose, single or two shots; about 5 received placebo; per-sample allocation not given. The samples date from day 63 after the first vaccine or placebo injection. The sample was peripheral blood, taken in a trial of Ad26.COV2.S vaccine versus placebo. The receptors were gathered from a person aged 18-65 years who received the Ad26.COV2.S COVID-19 vaccine or a placebo.

The chain has TRBV7-9 and TRBJ2-1, with 9 bases identical to TRBD2. The CDR3 contains 19 residues. CDR1 SEHNR and CDR2 FQNEAQ come from the germline V gene (reference sequence). J lost 1 base, V lost 5 bases, and 15 bases had no gene match. CDR3 bases: TGTGCCAGCAGCCATAGCGGGAGCTCCCTCAAAGGGTCCTACAATGAGCAGTTCTTC. It specifies CASSHSGSSLKGSYNEQFF.

V and J are TRBV28 and TRBJ2-3; no firm D call. CDR1 and CDR2 from the germline V gene are MDHEN and SYDVKM. The CDR3 sequence is 15 residues long. Trimming removed 2 bases from V and 0 bases from J, with 9 bases in between. The DNA of the CDR3 is TGTGCCAGCAGTTTAGACCCGGGTAGCACAGATACGCAGTATTTT. Protein sequence: CASSLDPGSTDTQYF. Together with reference TRBV28 and TRBJ2-3, the CDR3 gives the full variable domain: DVKVTQSSRYLVKRTGEKVFLECVQDMDHENMFWYRQDPGLGLRLIYFSYDVKMKEKGDIPEGYSVSREKKERFSLILESASTNQTSMYLCASSLDPGSTDTQYFGPGTRLTVL.

The rearrangement uses TRBV15 and TRBJ1-5; unclear D gene. The germline CDR1 and CDR2 sequences are LNHNV and YYDKDF (reference sequence). CDR3 length: 12 amino acids. The germline V and J ends were trimmed by 2 bases and 5 bases, with 4 bases remaining between them. The CDR3 bases are TGTGCCACCAGCAGATTCCATCAGCCCCAGCATTTT. Translating gives CATSRFHQPQHF.

The chain employs TRBV5-4 and TRBJ2-3, with D possibly TRBD2 on 5 matching bases. Germline V gene sequence: CDR1 SGHNT, CDR2 YYREEE (reference sequence). V lost 4 bases, J lost 4 bases, and 7 bases lay in between. This CDR3 region has 12 residues. The CDR3 DNA follows: TGTGCCAGCAGCAGGCGGGCAGATACGCAGTATTTT. As protein: CASSRRADTQYF.

This clone came up once. The V call is TRBV15, the J call TRBJ2-4; D ambiguous. The CDR3 runs 12 residues. V dropped 0 bases and J dropped 5 bases, with 2 bases sitting between them. Germline assignment: CDR1 LNHNV and CDR2 YYDKDF (reference sequence). CDR3 protein: CATSRDQNIQYF. CDR3 sequence (DNA): TGTGCCACCAGCAGAGATCAAAACATTCAGTACTTC.

This clone was picked up a small number of times. The chain couples TRBV7-2 to TRBJ2-1, with D perhaps TRBD1 (6 bases). CDR3 length: 16 residues. From germline, CDR1 is SGHTA and CDR2 FQGNSA. The germline V and J ends were trimmed by 2 bases and 4 bases, with 15 bases remaining between them. In nucleotides, the CDR3 is TGTGCCAGCAGCTTAATGGGGGCTGGAGAGTACAATGAGCAGTTCTTC. Its translation: CASSLMGAGEYNEQFF.

This chain uses TRBV11-3 with TRBJ1-1, with a possible D match to TRBD1 (6 bases). Trimming shortened V by 6 bases and J by 3 bases, and 23 bases separated the two germline ends. This CDR3 has 17 residues. CDR1 and CDR2 from the germline V gene are SGHNT and YENEEA. The CDR3 DNA is TGTGCCAGCAGGAGTAGGACTTTTCAGGGGACGGACACTGAAGCTTTCTTT. Translating gives CASRSRTFQGTDTEAFF.

This chain connects TRBV2 to TRBJ1-5; D may be TRBD1 (6 bases). The ends were cut back, 7 bases at V and 5 bases at J, with 15 bases in the middle. The CDR3 runs to 14 residues. Per germline, CDR1 SNHLY and CDR2 FYNNEI. For the CDR3, the DNA is TGTGCCAGCAACAGGGTGGCGGGAGATCAGCCCCAGCATTTT. Translation gives CASNRVAGDQPQHF.

The chain combines TRBV3-1 (or the pseudogene TRBV3-2) with TRBJ2-7, with 10 bases lining up with TRBD2. Trimming removed 6 bases from V and 2 bases from J; junction bases left unmatched: 4. Germline-derived CDR1 and CDR2 are LGHDT and YNNKEL (reference sequence). The CDR3 sequence is 14 residues long. CDR3 nucleotide sequence: TGTGCCAGCAGAAACAGCGGGGGGGCCTACGAGCAGTACTTC. Residues: CASRNSGGAYEQYF.

CDR3 nucleotide sequence: TGTGCCAGCAGCCAGACCACGGGGGGGCCTATAGATACGCAGTATTTT. This translates into CASSQTTGGPIDTQYF. J is TRBJ2-3 and V is TRBV3-1 (or the pseudogene TRBV3-2); 8 bases match TRBD2. CDR3 length equals 16 residues. J gave up 5 bases and V 3 bases, and 10 bases lay outside the gene matches. The germline V gene encodes CDR1 LGHDT and CDR2 YNNKEL (reference sequence).

The rearrangement links TRBV5-1 to TRBJ2-5; no clear D gene. CDR1 and CDR2 from the germline V gene are SGHRS and YFSETQ. This CDR3 region has 14 residues. V was trimmed by 1 base and J by 3 bases, leaving 10 bases between them. The CDR3 sequence is CASSLSLAEETQYF. CDR3 DNA sequence: TGCGCCAGCAGCTTGAGTCTTGCAGAAGAGACCCAGTACTTC.

The chain uses TRBV27 and TRBJ2-3; TRBD2 agrees at 11 bases. V trimming: 4 bases; J trimming: 1 base; junction bases outside the gene matches: 7. This CDR3 contains 17 residues. From germline, CDR1 is MNHEY and CDR2 SMNVEV (reference sequence). CDR3 sequence reads: CASSSILAGDGTDTQYF. In nucleotides, the CDR3 is TGTGCCAGCAGTTCCATACTAGCGGGAGACGGCACAGATACGCAGTATTTT.

The chain joins TRBV11-2 to TRBJ2-5, with D perhaps assigned TRBD1 or TRBD2 (5 bases each). Trimming cost V 5 bases and J 9 bases, with 19 bases left between them. Germline V gene lookup returns CDR1 SGHAT and CDR2 FQNNGV. The CDR3 contains 14 residues. CDR3 loop: CASSRDPARVAQYF. Here the CDR3 DNA reads TGTGCCAGCAGCCGGGACCCCGCGAGGGTGGCCCAGTACTTC.

This clone has just a few counts. The rearrangement links TRBV7-2 to TRBJ2-7; possible D gene TRBD1, 5 bases. Trimming left V 5 bases short and J 2 bases short, with 13 bases between. The CDR3 covers 14 residues. CDR1 and CDR2 (germline): SGHTA, FQGNSA. CDR3 residues: CASSLFSGTYEQYV. The CDR3 coding sequence is TGTGCCAGCAGCCTTTTCTCAGGGACCTACGAGCAGTACGTC.

The rearrangement uses TRBV7-8 and TRBJ1-2, with D maybe TRBD1 (5 bases). With 1 base removed from V and 8 bases from J, the gap between germline ends came to 14 bases. This CDR3 is 14 amino acids long. The germline V gene has CDR1 SGHVS and CDR2 FQNEAQ. CDR3 sequence reads: CASSLERTWTGYTF. The CDR3 DNA is TGTGCCAGCAGCTTAGAGAGGACCTGGACAGGCTACACCTTC.

This chain links TRBV28 with TRBJ2-3; D is ambiguous. In germline, CDR1 is MDHEN, CDR2 SYDVKM. The CDR3 consists of 16 residues. V shed 2 bases and J shed 3 bases, with 15 bases lying between them. In DNA, the CDR3 is TGTGCCAGCAGTTTAGTACCTAACGAGAGGACAGATACGCAGTATTTT. This codes for CASSLVPNERTDTQYF.

The chain joins TRBV27 to TRBJ1-1, with D unclear. From germline, CDR1 is MNHEY and CDR2 SMNVEV (reference sequence). This CDR3 spans 16 amino acids. With 7 bases removed from V and 1 base from J, the gap between germline ends came to 19 bases. CDR3 DNA: TGTGCCAGCACCCCCTGCGAGGGTCCCCAGAACACTGAAGCTTTCTTT. The encoded protein is CASTPCEGPQNTEAFF.

CDR3 region: CASSGRGPTSGNTIYF. The CDR3 nucleotides are TGTGCCAGCAGCGGACGCGGCCCGACCTCTGGAAACACCATATATTTT. This chain connects TRBV5-6 to TRBJ1-3; D gene ambiguous. Germline loops: CDR1 SGHDT, CDR2 YYEEEE. CDR3 size: 16 residues. With 4 bases removed from V and 0 bases from J, the gap between germline ends came to 14 bases.

The genes are TRBV5-1 and TRBJ2-7, with TRBD1 matching over 7 bases. CDR3 length equals 13 residues. From germline, CDR1 is SGHRS and CDR2 YFSETQ. V shed 4 bases, J shed 6 bases, and the junction held 7 bases outside the gene matches. The CDR3 here is CASSQTGVGEQYV. The CDR3 DNA reads as TGCGCCAGCAGCCAAACAGGGGTAGGCGAGCAGTACGTC.